The rows below give T cell receptor beta chains drawn from one sample of a study of blood T cell repertoires in COVID-19. Method: immunoSEQ multiplex PCR; TCRdb's copy keeps in-frame clones and lacks some. The sample includes about 400,000 clones, about 86% of them seen just once. Sequenced: peripheral blood. The receptors come from an older woman with COVID-19, enrolled during active disease. Both conserved end residues are part of each CDR3. D genes are given only for firm matches. The listing skips clone size in some rows; elsewhere it reads once, few, many or a size class.

TGCGCCAGCACTTTAGCGGGGGAATTTCGCAATGAGCAGTTCTTC,CASTLAGEFRNEQFF,TRBV5-1,TRBD2,NA,TRBJ2-1
TGTGCCAGCTCATCCGAGCTGACAGGGGCGGAAGAGGGCTACACCTTC,CASSSELTGAEEGYTF,TRBV18,TRBD1,once,TRBJ1-2
TGTGCCAGTGGGACATCTATGAACACTGAAGCTTTCTTT,CASGTSMNTEAFF,TRBV19,NA,NA,TRBJ1-1
TGCGCCAGCAGCTCGGGACAGGGTCTGGCCTACGAGCAGTACTTC,CASSSGQGLAYEQYF,TRBV5-1,TRBD1,NA,TRBJ2-7
TGTGCCAGCAGGGGACAGGGGTCCACCTATGGCTACACCTTC,CASRGQGSTYGYTF,TRBV6-6,TRBD1,NA,TRBJ1-2
TGTGCCTGGAGGGACTATGACAGGGTGAGGTATGGCTACACCTTC,CAWRDYDRVRYGYTF,TRBV30,TRBD1,NA,TRBJ1-2
TGTGCCAGTAGTATAGTGGGACAGGGGGTTCAGCCCCAGCATTTT,CASSIVGQGVQPQHF,TRBV19,TRBD1,NA,TRBJ1-5
TGCGCCAGCAGCGCGTCGGGGGTTCCTGGCACCGGGGAGCTGTTTTTT,CASSASGVPGTGELFF,TRBV5-1,NA,NA,TRBJ2-2
TGTGCCAGCAGCTTGGGGCGCGGGGGGGCCTACGATGAGCAGTTCTTC,CASSLGRGGAYDEQFF,TRBV5-8,TRBD2,NA,TRBJ2-1
TGTGCCAGCAGCCACCCAGGGTCCAATTCACCCCTCCACTTT,CASSHPGSNSPLHF,TRBV7-3,NA,once,TRBJ1-6
TGTGCCAGCAGCTGGACAGGGGGAGATGGCTACACCTTC,CASSWTGGDGYTF,TRBV27,TRBD1,NA,TRBJ1-2
TGTGCCAGTAGTATAAACGCGGGGATCACTGAAGCTTTCTTT,CASSINAGITEAFF,TRBV19,NA,NA,TRBJ1-1
TGTGCCAGCAGCTTTTACCCAAGCCCGGTCGAGCAGTACTTC,CASSFYPSPVEQYF,TRBV7-6,NA,once,TRBJ2-7
TGTGCCAGCAGCCAAGAGCGGAGCGGGTATGGCTACACCTTC,CASSQERSGYGYTF,TRBV3-1/TRBV3-2,NA,NA,TRBJ1-2
TGTGCCAGCAGTCCCCTCCGGACAATGGGGGAGCAGTACTTC,CASSPLRTMGEQYF,TRBV27,NA,NA,TRBJ2-7
TGTGCCAGCAGCTGGGCGCTGAATGAGCAGTTCTTC,CASSWALNEQFF,TRBV11-1,NA,NA,TRBJ2-1
TGTGCCAGCAGCACAGACCCAGGGATTGGCGAGCAGTACTTC,CASSTDPGIGEQYF,TRBV7-3,NA,NA,TRBJ2-7
TGTGCCAGCAGCTACACCCCACCAGGGGCCTATGGCTACACCTTC,CASSYTPPGAYGYTF,TRBV6-5,NA,once,TRBJ1-2
TGTGCCAGCAGCTTAGGGAGCCAGGGGCAGGGTACGCAGTATTTT,CASSLGSQGQGTQYF,TRBV7-2,NA,NA,TRBJ2-3
TGTGCTAGTGGCCGTACTTTTCATCAAACCGAGGTAAATCAGCCCCAGCATTTT,CASGRTFHQTEVNQPQHF,TRBV12-5,NA,NA,TRBJ1-5
TGTGCCAGCAGCTCTACTAGAGGGGGACCCAATGAGCAGTTCTTC,CASSSTRGGPNEQFF,TRBV13,NA,NA,TRBJ2-1
TGTGCCAGCAGTTTTACGGTGGACACTGAAGCTTTCTTT,CASSFTVDTEAFF,TRBV27,NA,NA,TRBJ1-1
TGTGCCAGCAGCCCGGGACTAGCGGGGGGAGGGGAGACCCAGTACTTC,CASSPGLAGGGETQYF,TRBV3-1/TRBV3-2,TRBD2,NA,TRBJ2-5
TGCGCCAGCAGCTTGGGGCTGGGGCCCAGGGGGAATGGCTACACCTTC,CASSLGLGPRGNGYTF,TRBV5-1,TRBD1,NA,TRBJ1-2